The text below deals with one T cell receptor (beta chain). What it binds is unknown. This entry belongs to a study of T cells after yellow fever vaccination. The study's findings and limits: Weaker overall, the secondary response nonetheless peaked faster (day 5 versus 15).

Universal primer sites and UMIs were introduced during 5'RACE template-switching synthesis of TCR cDNA. TCRdb fed the 5' RACE reads into MiXCR, producing one record per CDR3 protein. The data hold under 300,000 distinct CDR3 sequences, with about an eighth observed a single time. Germline values: CDR1 SGHRS, CDR2 YFSETQ. With V trimmed by 4 bases and J by 3 bases, 11 bases remained unmatched. The CDR3 extends over 16 amino acids. The receptor was derived from a man in his thirties or forties who received the YFV17D yellow fever vaccine. Source: CD4+ T cells sorted from PBMCs, taken 45 days after the yellow fever booster vaccination. The V and J genes are TRBV5-1 and TRBJ2-5, with TRBD1 matching over 8 bases. CDR3 loop: CASSGLELTGEETQYF. Here the CDR3 DNA reads TGCGCCAGCAGCGGGCTCGAGCTGACAGGGGAAGAGACCCAGTACTTC.